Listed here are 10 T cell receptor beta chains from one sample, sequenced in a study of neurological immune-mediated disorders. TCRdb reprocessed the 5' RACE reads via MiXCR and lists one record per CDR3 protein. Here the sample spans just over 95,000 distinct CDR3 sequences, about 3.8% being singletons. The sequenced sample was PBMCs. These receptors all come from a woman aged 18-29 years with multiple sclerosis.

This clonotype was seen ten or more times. CDR3 in amino acids: CSVVWDRVRETQYF. In DNA form, the CDR3 reads TGCAGCGTAGTGTGGGACAGGGTCCGAGAGACCCAGTACTTC. The chain carries TRBV29-1 and TRBJ2-5; 9 positions match TRBD1. CDR1 is SQVTM and CDR2 is ANQGSEA in the germline V gene. The CDR3 has 14 amino acids. Germline trimming cut 6 bases from V and 4 bases from J; bases unmatched to any gene: 9.

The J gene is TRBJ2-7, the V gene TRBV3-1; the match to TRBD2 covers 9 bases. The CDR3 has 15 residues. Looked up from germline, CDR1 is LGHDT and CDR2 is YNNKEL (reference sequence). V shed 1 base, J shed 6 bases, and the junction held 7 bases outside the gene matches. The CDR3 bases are TGTGCCAGCAGCCAAGGAACCGGGACTAGCAGCGAGCAGTACTTC. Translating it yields CASSQGTGTSSEQYF.

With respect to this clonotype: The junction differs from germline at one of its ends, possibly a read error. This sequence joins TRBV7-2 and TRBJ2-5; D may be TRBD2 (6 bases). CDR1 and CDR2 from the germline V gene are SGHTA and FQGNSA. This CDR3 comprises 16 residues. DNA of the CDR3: TGTGCCAACAGCTTAAATGGGCTAGCGATCCAAGAGACCCAGTACTTC. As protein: CANSLNGLAIQETQYF. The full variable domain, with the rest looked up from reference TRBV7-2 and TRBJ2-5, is GAGVSQSPSNKVTEKGKDVELRCDPISGHTALYWYRQSLGQGLEFLIYFQGNSAPDKSGLPSDRFSAERTGGSVSTLTIQRTQQEDSAVYLCANSLNGLAIQETQYFGPGTRLLVL.

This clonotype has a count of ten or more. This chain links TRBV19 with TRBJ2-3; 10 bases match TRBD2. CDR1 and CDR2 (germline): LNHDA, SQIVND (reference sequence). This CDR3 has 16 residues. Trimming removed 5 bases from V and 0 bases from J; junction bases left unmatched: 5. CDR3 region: CASSSLTSGSTDTQYF. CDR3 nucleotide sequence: TGTGCCAGTAGTTCCTTGACTAGCGGGAGCACAGATACGCAGTATTTT.

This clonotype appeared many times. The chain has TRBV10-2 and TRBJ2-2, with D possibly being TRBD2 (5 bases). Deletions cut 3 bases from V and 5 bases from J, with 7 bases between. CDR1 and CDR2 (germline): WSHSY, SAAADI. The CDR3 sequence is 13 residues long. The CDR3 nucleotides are TGCGCCAGCAGTGATCCGGGGACCGGGGAGCTGTTTTTT. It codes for CASSDPGTGELFF.

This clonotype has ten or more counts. CDR3 sequence: CSASTTRNQPQHF. DNA of the CDR3: TGCAGTGCTAGTACAACGCGCAATCAGCCCCAGCATTTT. The J gene is TRBJ1-5, the V gene TRBV20-1; no reliable D call. The CDR3 extends over 13 amino acids. The V and J ends lost 3 bases and 2 bases respectively, with 8 bases between them. Germline lookup yields CDR1 DFQATT and CDR2 SNEGSKA (reference sequence).

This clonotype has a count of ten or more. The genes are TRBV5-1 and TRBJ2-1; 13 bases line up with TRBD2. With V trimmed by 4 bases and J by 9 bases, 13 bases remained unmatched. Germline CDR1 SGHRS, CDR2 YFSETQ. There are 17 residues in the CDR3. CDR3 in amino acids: CASSQETSGGASVEQFF. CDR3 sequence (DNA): TGCGCCAGCAGCCAAGAAACTAGCGGGGGGGCCTCAGTTGAGCAGTTCTTC.

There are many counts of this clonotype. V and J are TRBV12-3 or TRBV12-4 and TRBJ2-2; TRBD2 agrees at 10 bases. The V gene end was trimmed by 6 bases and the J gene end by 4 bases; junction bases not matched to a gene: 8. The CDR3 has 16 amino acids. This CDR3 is CASRNSGGPTTGELFF. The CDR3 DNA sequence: TGTGCCAGCAGGAATAGCGGGGGGCCCACCACCGGGGAGCTGTTTTTT.

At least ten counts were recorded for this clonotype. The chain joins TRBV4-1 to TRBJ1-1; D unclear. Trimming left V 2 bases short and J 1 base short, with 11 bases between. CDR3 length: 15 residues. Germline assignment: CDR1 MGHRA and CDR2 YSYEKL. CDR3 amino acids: CASSQNTVKNTEAFF. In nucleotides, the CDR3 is TGCGCCAGCAGCCAAAACACCGTAAAGAACACTGAAGCTTTCTTT.

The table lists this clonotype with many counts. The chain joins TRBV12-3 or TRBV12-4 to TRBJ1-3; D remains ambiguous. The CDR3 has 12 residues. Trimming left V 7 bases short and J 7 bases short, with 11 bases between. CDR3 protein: CASTWTGNTIYF. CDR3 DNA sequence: TGTGCCAGCACCTGGACGGGGAACACCATATATTTT.